Listed below are T cell receptor beta chains from one sample, sequenced in a study of shared clonotypes between healthy human individuals. Repertoires were generated with immunoSEQ multiplex PCR, while TCRdb's copy carries only in-frame clones and drops some. The sample contains approximately 440,000 clones, 77% of which appear only once. Sample: PBMCs. The origin of the receptors is a woman aged 40-49 years in good health. Some clones in this sample may be carry-over from other donors' samples. CDR3s include the opening cysteine and the closing phenylalanine or tryptophan. D genes are given only for firm matches. A row's size may be missing; if present it is once, few, many or a size class.

j_call: TRBJ2-7; d_call: TRBD2; cdr3_length: 13; clone_size: -; v_call: TRBV11-2; cdr3_nt: TGTGCCAGCAGCAGACTAGCGGGCTACGAGCAGTACTTC; cdr3_aa: CASSRLAGYEQYF
j_call: TRBJ2-1; d_call: TRBD1; cdr3_length: 14; clone_size: few; v_call: TRBV19; cdr3_nt: TGTGCCAGTACCCCGGGACAGGTCTACAATGAGCAGTTCTTC; cdr3_aa: CASTPGQVYNEQFF
j_call: TRBJ2-3; d_call: TRBD1; cdr3_length: 14; clone_size: -; v_call: TRBV7-6; cdr3_nt: TGTGCCAGCAGCTTAGGAGGGGGCTTTGATACGCAGTATTTT; cdr3_aa: CASSLGGGFDTQYF
j_call: TRBJ1-3; d_call: -; cdr3_length: 18; clone_size: many; v_call: TRBV18; cdr3_nt: TGTGCCAGCTCACCAGCCGCCGGGACAAGCTACTCTGGAAACACCATATATTTT; cdr3_aa: CASSPAAGTSYSGNTIYF
j_call: TRBJ1-5; d_call: -; cdr3_length: 14; clone_size: once; v_call: TRBV2; cdr3_nt: TGTGCCAGCAGTGAGGGACTTAGCAATCAGCCCCAGCATTTT; cdr3_aa: CASSEGLSNQPQHF
j_call: TRBJ2-7; d_call: -; cdr3_length: 14; clone_size: few; v_call: TRBV19; cdr3_nt: TGTGCCAGTCGTTGGACGGGGAGCTCCTACGAGCAGTACTTC; cdr3_aa: CASRWTGSSYEQYF
j_call: TRBJ2-7; d_call: -; cdr3_length: 15; clone_size: -; v_call: TRBV14; cdr3_nt: TGTGCCAGCAGCCCGTGGCTGGGCAGGGGGGTGGAGCAGTACTTC; cdr3_aa: CASSPWLGRGVEQYF
j_call: TRBJ2-3; d_call: -; cdr3_length: 15; clone_size: few; v_call: TRBV27; cdr3_nt: TGTGCCAGCAGTGCGACTAGTTGGAGCACAGATACGCAGTATTTT; cdr3_aa: CASSATSWSTDTQYF
j_call: TRBJ2-2; d_call: -; cdr3_length: 14; clone_size: once; v_call: TRBV2; cdr3_nt: TGTGCCAGCAGGGGGGCGCCGAACACCGGGGAGCTGTTTTTT; cdr3_aa: CASRGAPNTGELFF
j_call: TRBJ1-2; d_call: TRBD1; cdr3_length: 14; clone_size: -; v_call: TRBV15; cdr3_nt: TGTGCCACCAGCGAGGGGACAGCCATTTATGGCTACACCTTC; cdr3_aa: CATSEGTAIYGYTF
j_call: TRBJ2-5; d_call: TRBD2; cdr3_length: 16; clone_size: -; v_call: TRBV5-1; cdr3_nt: TGCGCCAGTAAACCCGGGACTAGCGGGAGAGGGGAGACCCAGTACTTC; cdr3_aa: CASKPGTSGRGETQYF
j_call: TRBJ1-2; d_call: TRBD1; cdr3_length: 13; clone_size: -; v_call: TRBV18; cdr3_nt: TGTGCCAGCTCACCACGGACAGGGGTCGAATACACCTTC; cdr3_aa: CASSPRTGVEYTF
j_call: TRBJ2-1; d_call: -; cdr3_length: 14; clone_size: -; v_call: TRBV5-1; cdr3_nt: TGCGCCAGCAGCTTATTTATACAAACCAATGAGCAGTTCTTC; cdr3_aa: CASSLFIQTNEQFF
j_call: TRBJ2-6; d_call: -; cdr3_length: 14; clone_size: -; v_call: TRBV28; cdr3_nt: TGTGCCAGCATAAAGGGCACTGGGGCCAACGTCCTGACTTTC; cdr3_aa: CASIKGTGANVLTF
j_call: TRBJ2-7; d_call: -; cdr3_length: 15; clone_size: -; v_call: TRBV6-5; cdr3_nt: TGTGCCAGCAGTTACTCGGGCGGGACCCCCCACGAGCAGTACTTC; cdr3_aa: CASSYSGGTPHEQYF
j_call: TRBJ2-6; d_call: -; cdr3_length: 16; clone_size: few; v_call: TRBV7-3; cdr3_nt: TGTGCCAGCAGCTCAAGGACGAGCTCTGGGGCCAACGTCCTGACTTTC; cdr3_aa: CASSSRTSSGANVLTF
j_call: TRBJ2-2; d_call: -; cdr3_length: 13; clone_size: -; v_call: TRBV28; cdr3_nt: TGTGCCGAACAGGAGACGAACACCGGGGAGCTGTTTTTT; cdr3_aa: CAEQETNTGELFF
j_call: TRBJ2-3; d_call: TRBD2; cdr3_length: 15; clone_size: -; v_call: TRBV6-1; cdr3_nt: TGTGCCAGCAGTGAAAGGCGACTAGCGACAGATACGCAGTATTTT; cdr3_aa: CASSERRLATDTQYF
j_call: TRBJ2-1; d_call: -; cdr3_length: 16; clone_size: -; v_call: TRBV7-9; cdr3_nt: TGTGCCAGCAGCTTAGCGCCGGGGAGCTCCTACAATGAGCAGTTCTTC; cdr3_aa: CASSLAPGSSYNEQFF
j_call: TRBJ1-1; d_call: -; cdr3_length: 11; clone_size: many; v_call: TRBV5-1; cdr3_nt: TGCGCCAGCAGCTTGGGCACTGAAGCTTTCTTT; cdr3_aa: CASSLGTEAFF
j_call: TRBJ2-7; d_call: TRBD1; cdr3_length: 15; clone_size: -; v_call: TRBV28; cdr3_nt: TGTGCCAGCAGATCCCCGGGACAGGGAGACTACGAGCAGTACTTC; cdr3_aa: CASRSPGQGDYEQYF
j_call: TRBJ2-2; d_call: -; cdr3_length: 11; clone_size: -; v_call: TRBV10-3; cdr3_nt: TGTGCCACCAGGGGAACCGGGGAGCTGTTTTTT; cdr3_aa: CATRGTGELFF
j_call: TRBJ1-4; d_call: TRBD1; cdr3_length: 14; clone_size: -; v_call: TRBV5-1; cdr3_nt: TGCGCCAGCACAGAGGACAGGGGATGGGGAAAACTGTTTTTT; cdr3_aa: CASTEDRGWGKLFF
j_call: TRBJ1-1; d_call: -; cdr3_length: 13; clone_size: -; v_call: TRBV6-6; cdr3_nt: TGTGCCAGCCCGAGACCAGGGGAGACTGAAGCTTTCTTT; cdr3_aa: CASPRPGETEAFF
j_call: TRBJ2-7; d_call: -; cdr3_length: 14; clone_size: -; v_call: TRBV30; cdr3_nt: TGTGCCTGGAGGCCCCCCAGGGAAACCTACGAGCAGTACTTC; cdr3_aa: CAWRPPRETYEQYF
j_call: TRBJ1-1; d_call: -; cdr3_length: 14; clone_size: few; v_call: TRBV29-1; cdr3_nt: -; cdr3_aa: CSVASGASNTEAFF
j_call: TRBJ1-1; d_call: -; cdr3_length: 15; clone_size: -; v_call: TRBV7-9; cdr3_nt: TGTGCCAGCAGTCAGTGGGGTGGCAGGAACACTGAAGCTTTCTTT; cdr3_aa: CASSQWGGRNTEAFF
j_call: TRBJ1-4; d_call: TRBD1; cdr3_length: 15; clone_size: -; v_call: TRBV5-1; cdr3_nt: TGCGCCAGCAGATCGACCGGGACAGCCTATGAAAAACTGTTTTTT; cdr3_aa: CASRSTGTAYEKLFF
j_call: TRBJ1-4; d_call: -; cdr3_length: 14; clone_size: few; v_call: TRBV18; cdr3_nt: TGTGCCAGCTCACCTTTGGGTCGAGGTGAAAAACTGTTTTTT; cdr3_aa: CASSPLGRGEKLFF
j_call: TRBJ2-3; d_call: -; cdr3_length: 16; clone_size: -; v_call: TRBV10-1; cdr3_nt: TGCGCCAGCAGTGAGTCCGAACTAGCCCCGGGTGATACGCAGTATTTT; cdr3_aa: CASSESELAPGDTQYF
j_call: TRBJ2-7; d_call: TRBD2; cdr3_length: 15; clone_size: -; v_call: TRBV7-8; cdr3_nt: TGTGCCAGCAGCATCAGACTAGCGGGAGGGGGCGAGCAGTACTTC; cdr3_aa: CASSIRLAGGGEQYF
j_call: TRBJ1-3; d_call: -; cdr3_length: 18; clone_size: -; v_call: TRBV4-3; cdr3_nt: TGCGCCAGCAGCCAAGCTTCTGGGGCAGACAGCTCTGGAAACACCATATATTTT; cdr3_aa: CASSQASGADSSGNTIYF
j_call: TRBJ2-7; d_call: -; cdr3_length: 14; clone_size: once; v_call: TRBV6-6; cdr3_nt: TGTGCCAGCAGTCGTGGGGGATCAGACTACGAGCAGTACTTC; cdr3_aa: CASSRGGSDYEQYF
j_call: TRBJ2-2; d_call: -; cdr3_length: 17; clone_size: -; v_call: TRBV4-1; cdr3_nt: TGCGCCAGCAGCCAAACCAGGGGATTATCGAACACCGGGGAGCTGTTTTTT; cdr3_aa: CASSQTRGLSNTGELFF
j_call: TRBJ2-3; d_call: -; cdr3_length: 15; clone_size: -; v_call: TRBV11-2; cdr3_nt: TGTGCCAGCAGTCCCCTGGCAGCCCCTTCGGATACGCAGTATTTT; cdr3_aa: CASSPLAAPSDTQYF
j_call: TRBJ2-6; d_call: -; cdr3_length: 15; clone_size: -; v_call: TRBV25-1; cdr3_nt: TGTGCCAGCAGCTGGGCCGACTCTGGGGCCAACGTCCTGACTTTC; cdr3_aa: CASSWADSGANVLTF
j_call: TRBJ2-3; d_call: -; cdr3_length: 14; clone_size: few; v_call: TRBV5-1; cdr3_nt: TGCGCCAGCAGCTTGACGGTTAGCACAGATACGCAGTATTTT; cdr3_aa: CASSLTVSTDTQYF
j_call: TRBJ1-1; d_call: TRBD1; cdr3_length: 13; clone_size: -; v_call: TRBV2; cdr3_nt: TGTGCCAGCAGTGGAGACAGGGACACTGAAGCTTTCTTT; cdr3_aa: CASSGDRDTEAFF
j_call: TRBJ2-3; d_call: -; cdr3_length: 13; clone_size: -; v_call: TRBV9; cdr3_nt: TGTGCCAGCAGCGTAGGGGCCGTTGATACGCAGTATTTT; cdr3_aa: CASSVGAVDTQYF
j_call: TRBJ2-1; d_call: TRBD2; cdr3_length: 15; clone_size: -; v_call: TRBV6-6; cdr3_nt: TGTGCCAGCAGGAGACTAGCGGGAGTGCAGTATGAGCAGTTCTTC; cdr3_aa: CASRRLAGVQYEQFF
j_call: TRBJ2-5; d_call: -; cdr3_length: 12; clone_size: once; v_call: TRBV7-2; cdr3_nt: TGTGCCAGCCGGGCAGTAGCCGAGACCCAGTACTTC; cdr3_aa: CASRAVAETQYF
j_call: TRBJ2-1; d_call: -; cdr3_length: 13; clone_size: few; v_call: TRBV30; cdr3_nt: TGTGCCTGGAGTAAGGTTCGCGGGAATGAGCAGTTCTTC; cdr3_aa: CAWSKVRGNEQFF
j_call: TRBJ2-1; d_call: TRBD1; cdr3_length: 17; clone_size: few; v_call: TRBV5-1; cdr3_nt: TGCGCCAGCAAGCTCATCTTTGGGACAGGGGGCACAGATGAGCAGTTCTTC; cdr3_aa: CASKLIFGTGGTDEQFF
j_call: TRBJ1-4; d_call: -; cdr3_length: 14; clone_size: few; v_call: TRBV2; cdr3_nt: TGTGCCAGCAGTCTTGACAGCGGGGATGAAAAACTGTTTTTT; cdr3_aa: CASSLDSGDEKLFF
j_call: TRBJ2-1; d_call: -; cdr3_length: 14; clone_size: -; v_call: TRBV6-1; cdr3_nt: TGTGCCAGCATTGGGGGAGCGTCCTACAATGAGCAGTTCTTC; cdr3_aa: CASIGGASYNEQFF
j_call: TRBJ2-5; d_call: TRBD2; cdr3_length: 16; clone_size: -; v_call: TRBV19; cdr3_nt: TGTGCCAGTAGTACCGGGACTAGCGGAGGGAGGGAGACCCAGTACTTC; cdr3_aa: CASSTGTSGGRETQYF
j_call: TRBJ1-4; d_call: -; cdr3_length: 14; clone_size: -; v_call: TRBV4-3; cdr3_nt: TGCGCCAGCAGCCAGTCACAGATTAATGAAAAACTGTTTTTT; cdr3_aa: CASSQSQINEKLFF
j_call: TRBJ1-4; d_call: -; cdr3_length: 13; clone_size: -; v_call: TRBV5-5; cdr3_nt: TGTGCCAGCAGAGGGGGGGAGAATGAAAAACTGTTTTTT; cdr3_aa: CASRGGENEKLFF
j_call: TRBJ2-3; d_call: TRBD2; cdr3_length: 17; clone_size: many; v_call: TRBV4-2; cdr3_nt: TGTGCCAGCAGCCAAGAAGTGGTTAGCGGGAGTTGGTATACGCAGTATTTT; cdr3_aa: CASSQEVVSGSWYTQYF
j_call: TRBJ2-2; d_call: -; cdr3_length: 16; clone_size: -; v_call: TRBV7-9; cdr3_nt: TGTGCCAGCAGCTTTTACAGGGACGCGAACACCGGGGAGCTGTTTTTT; cdr3_aa: CASSFYRDANTGELFF
j_call: TRBJ2-1; d_call: -; cdr3_length: 12; clone_size: -; v_call: TRBV7-2; cdr3_nt: TGTGCCAGCAGCTTAGCTGGCAGTGAGCAGTTCTTC; cdr3_aa: CASSLAGSEQFF
j_call: TRBJ2-7; d_call: TRBD2; cdr3_length: 19; clone_size: -; v_call: TRBV28; cdr3_nt: TGTGCCAGCATCCCACCCCCCTGGACTAGCGGGAAACCCACCTACGAGCAGTACTTC; cdr3_aa: CASIPPPWTSGKPTYEQYF
j_call: TRBJ1-1; d_call: TRBD1; cdr3_length: 14; clone_size: -; v_call: TRBV30; cdr3_nt: TGTGCCTGGAGAGTACAGGGGGGGAACACTGAAGCTTTCTTT; cdr3_aa: CAWRVQGGNTEAFF
j_call: TRBJ2-7; d_call: -; cdr3_length: 11; clone_size: -; v_call: TRBV6-1; cdr3_nt: TGTGCCAGCATGCTGCTCGTGGAGCAGTACTTC; cdr3_aa: CASMLLVEQYF
j_call: TRBJ2-7; d_call: -; cdr3_length: 14; clone_size: -; v_call: TRBV28; cdr3_nt: TGTGCCAGCAGTTCCCTGATCGCCACCTACGAGCAGTACTTC; cdr3_aa: CASSSLIATYEQYF
j_call: TRBJ2-7; d_call: -; cdr3_length: 11; clone_size: few; v_call: TRBV29-1; cdr3_nt: TGCAGCCACGGGGCGGGAAACGAGCAGTACTTC; cdr3_aa: CSHGAGNEQYF
j_call: TRBJ2-6; d_call: -; cdr3_length: 15; clone_size: few; v_call: TRBV5-4; cdr3_nt: TGTGCCAGCAGCGGTGGGATTGGCGGGGCCAACGTCCTGACTTTC; cdr3_aa: CASSGGIGGANVLTF
j_call: TRBJ2-3; d_call: TRBD2; cdr3_length: 16; clone_size: -; v_call: TRBV27; cdr3_nt: TGTGCCAGCAGTTTATCCGGGACTAGCGGTCTAGATACGCAGTATTTT; cdr3_aa: CASSLSGTSGLDTQYF
j_call: TRBJ2-1; d_call: -; cdr3_length: 16; clone_size: -; v_call: TRBV18; cdr3_nt: TGTGCCAGCCGGATCGGGGGAGCGGAATCCTACAATGAGCAGTTCTTC; cdr3_aa: CASRIGGAESYNEQFF
j_call: TRBJ1-1; d_call: -; cdr3_length: 17; clone_size: -; v_call: TRBV12-1; cdr3_nt: TGTGCCAGCAGCGCTCCCTCGACAGGGGGCGTGAGGACTGAAGCTTTCTTT; cdr3_aa: CASSAPSTGGVRTEAFF